This T cell receptor (beta chain) was sequenced during a study of CD4 T cells in relation to SARS-CoV-2 and coronaviruses. A note on this clone: Its target is not known.

Measured with immunoSEQ multiplex PCR; TCRdb has only the in-frame clones, and not every one. The table lists about 18,000 clones, about 80% of them singletons. CD4+ T cells from unexposed donors were obtained before the COVID-19 pandemic (2011-2018). Isolation of CD4+ T cells took place after 10 days in culture. Germline V gene lookup returns CDR1 LGHDT and CDR2 YNNKEL (reference sequence). CDR3 length equals 16 residues. J was trimmed by 5 bases and V by 6 bases; bases with no gene match: 12. Specimen: CD4+ T cells from PBMCs, cultured in vitro. The chain carries TRBV3-1 (or the pseudogene TRBV3-2) and TRBJ2-3; 9 bases match TRBD2. The TCR originated in a human donor in good health. CDR3 sequence: CASSLLLAGGQDTQYF. For the CDR3, the DNA is TGTGCCAGCAGTCTCCTGTTGGCGGGAGGGCAAGATACGCAGTATTTT.